The T cell receptor (beta chain) described here comes from a study of blood T cell repertoires in COVID-19. Study-wide context: The analysed material was cDNA or gDNA that came from T cells, B-cell-depleted T cells, or PBMCs.

The age range of participants was about 18 to 90 years, with residence in about two dozen US areas. Donors were grouped by their self-reported clinical history. The data were produced by immunoSEQ multiplex PCR, yet TCRdb's version contains in-frame clones alone and is incomplete. The sample lists roughly 420,000 clones; roughly 90% were seen once. CDR1 and CDR2 from the germline V gene are MGHRA and YSYEKL. V lost 4 bases and J lost 3; bases outside the gene matches: 5. This CDR3 comprises 14 residues. Specimen: PBMCs or T cells enriched from blood (not recorded which). The sequence derives from a woman aged 25 to 45 with acute COVID-19. This chain connects TRBV4-1 to TRBJ2-7, with 8 bases identical to TRBD1. The CDR3 nucleotides are TGCGCCAGCAGCCGCCCCGGACAGGGCTACGAGCAGTACTTC. Encoded protein: CASSRPGQGYEQYF.